This T cell receptor (beta chain) derives from a study of blood T cell repertoires in COVID-19. The wider study: COVID-19 samples collected from the United States, Italy and Spain covered acute and convalescent phases. PBMCs, B-cell-depleted T cells, or T cells provided the cDNA or gDNA that made up the material.

Study processing details: Amplification from reference gene primers served as the basis for estimated nucleated cell counts. The protocol was immunoSEQ multiplex PCR, while the TCRdb copy is restricted to in-frame clones and leaves out a portion. V, J and clone size were drawn from that table, and D and trimming were deduced from the DNA. The sample includes fewer than 300,000 clones, more than 75% of them seen just once. This CDR3 has 17 residues. With 1 base removed from V and 0 bases from J, the gap between germline ends came to 15 bases. In germline, CDR1 is LGHDT, CDR2 YNNKEL (reference sequence).

Sample: peripheral blood. The TCR originated in a woman aged 40 to 50 who had recovered from COVID-19. This sequence joins TRBV3-1 (or the pseudogene TRBV3-2) and TRBJ1-1, with D hard to call. The CDR3 DNA follows: TGTGCCAGCAGCCAAGTAGGGTCGATGACTATGAACACTGAAGCTTTCTTT. This gives the protein CASSQVGSMTMNTEAFF.